This TCR beta chain was documented in a study of response to subunit inactivated influenza vaccine. Study findings and constraints: The study's authors posited that every seasonal influenza vaccination enlists few new T cells.

The CDR3 sequence is 12 residues long. Per germline, CDR1 MNHEY and CDR2 SVGEGT. V gave up 9 bases and J gave up 4 bases, with 7 bases separating them. MiXCR was run by TCRdb on the RT-PCR reads, yielding one entry per CDR3 protein. Of about 480,000 distinct CDR3 sequences listed, about 25% are singletons. Comments on this clonotype: The antigen is not known.

This sequence originates from a middle-aged man who received an inactivated influenza vaccine. The gene calls are TRBV6-2 or TRBV6-3 and TRBJ2-6; D not certain. Material: CD4+ T cells sorted from PBMCs, obtained about 5 days after vaccination. The CDR3 DNA reads as TGTGCCAGTGACGAAGGGGCCAACGTCCTGACTTTC. Translation gives CASDEGANVLTF.